The sequence of this T cell receptor (beta chain) was determined in a study of cytomegalovirus exposure and HLA in healthy donors. Study-level points and caveats: A later analysis showed TCR association rates differing by HLA locus, peaking at DRB1 and lowest at HLA-C. Most of the CMV-associated TCR beta chains (in a later analysis) appeared to be HLA-restricted.

Comment on this clone: Antigen specificity is unknown.

Primers included in the PCR were 60 Vbeta and 13 Jbeta primers. Profiling relied on immunoSEQ multiplex PCR, and the TCRdb table lists in-frame clones only, not all of them. The table shows 150,000 to 200,000 clones, with less than 90% occurring only once. This clonotype was obtained from a boy younger than 10 in good health and CMV-seronegative. Sequencing was performed on PBMCs.

CDR3 sequence reads: CASSLAPLAGGTYEQYF. The CDR3 DNA is TGCGCCAGCAGCTTGGCCCCTCTAGCGGGAGGTACCTACGAGCAGTACTTC. V usage is TRBV5-1 and J usage is TRBJ2-7; 11 nucleotides agree with TRBD2. V trimming: 0 bases; J trimming: 2 bases; junction bases outside the gene matches: 7. The CDR3 length is 17 residues. Germline loops: CDR1 SGHRS, CDR2 YFSETQ.